This entry lists 26 T cell receptor beta chains sequenced from one sample in a study of shared clonotypes between healthy human individuals. Some clones are missing from TCRdb's copy, which holds only in-frame ones; the method was immunoSEQ multiplex PCR. Among some 2,100,000 clones listed, under 97% were seen once. The sequencing sample was made of naive CD4+ T cells sorted from blood. Subset: CD45RA+ positively selected. These receptors all come from a man aged 18 to 30 in good health.

This chain uses TRBV6-4 with TRBJ2-7; no clear D gene. Germline loops: CDR1 MRHNA, CDR2 SNTAGT. The CDR3 has 19 amino acids. The V end lost 2 bases, the J end lost 3 bases, and 26 bases lay between the germline ends. CDR3 in DNA: TGTGCCAGCAGTGACCCTTCGAAATGCCCTAGTTATAGTCTCTACGAGCAGTACTTC. It codes for CASSDPSKCPSYSLYEQYF.

Only one count was recorded for this clone. The same CDR3 also results from other DNA sequences found in this sample. The chain combines TRBV7-2 with TRBJ2-5; no clear D gene. Germline CDR1 is SGHTA and CDR2 is FQGNSA. CDR3 size: 11 residues. Trimming removed 5 bases from V and 5 bases from J, with 6 bases in between. The CDR3 bases are TGTGCCAGCAGCCAAGCGGAGACCCAGTACTTC. The encoded protein is CASSQAETQYF.

The chain combines TRBV5-1 with TRBJ2-4; no clear D. Deletions cut 5 bases from V and 5 bases from J, with 14 bases between. Germline loops: CDR1 SGHRS, CDR2 YFSETQ. This CDR3 contains 14 residues. CDR3 amino acids: CASRPKPTQNIQYF. Here the CDR3 DNA reads TGCGCCAGCAGGCCCAAACCGACCCAAAACATTCAGTACTTC. Drawing the rest from reference TRBV5-1 and TRBJ2-4, the complete variable domain is KAGVTQTPRYLIKTRGQQVTLSCSPISGHRSVSWYQQTPGQGLQFLFEYFSETQRNKGNFPGRFSGRQFSNSRSEMNVSTLELGDSALYLCASRPKPTQNIQYFGAGTRLSVL.

The chain links TRBV6-5 to TRBJ2-5; the D is unclear. V lost 6 bases to trimming and J lost 4 bases, with 12 bases between them. This CDR3 has 13 residues. The germline V gene has CDR1 MNHEY and CDR2 SVGAGI. CDR3 sequence (DNA): TGTGCCAGCAGGTCTAGTTACGGAGAGACCCAGTACTTC. Encoded protein: CASRSSYGETQYF.

In this sample, this clone turned up a few times. The chain links TRBV7-9 to TRBJ1-6, with D possibly being TRBD1 (5 bases). The V gene lost 7 bases and the J gene lost 8 bases, with 15 bases spanning the gap. Germline CDR1 SEHNR, CDR2 FQNEAQ (reference sequence). The CDR3 runs 14 residues. The CDR3 is CASNLGTRDSPLHF. The CDR3 coding sequence is TGTGCCAGCAACCTCGGGACTCGGGATTCACCCCTCCACTTT. Filled out from reference TRBV7-9 and TRBJ1-6, the complete variable domain reads DTGVSQNPRHKITKRGQNVTFRCDPISEHNRLYWYRQTLGQGPEFLTYFQNEAQLEKSRLLSDRFSAERPKGSFSTLEIQRTEQGDSAMYLCASNLGTRDSPLHFGNGTRLTVT.

This clone occurred once. The chain uses TRBV2 and TRBJ1-4; D is unresolved. V lost 5 bases and J lost 5, with 9 bases in between. Germline V gene lookup returns CDR1 SNHLY and CDR2 FYNNEI. This CDR3 region has 13 residues. This CDR3 is CASSRRENEKLFF. The DNA of the CDR3 is TGTGCCAGCAGTCGACGGGAAAATGAAAAACTGTTTTTT.

The CDR3 DNA follows: TGTGCCAGCAGTCCATCCTCGCTGACTAGCGGGGTTACCTTTTGGTACGAGCAGTACTTC. Its translation is CASSPSSLTSGVTFWYEQYF. The chain is built from TRBV27 and TRBJ2-7; TRBD2 aligns across 11 bases. From germline, CDR1 is MNHEY and CDR2 SMNVEV (reference sequence). With 5 bases clipped from V and 4 bases from J, the junction kept 22 bases outside the gene matches. This CDR3 has 20 residues.

The chain is built from TRBV27 and TRBJ2-1; 11 bases fit TRBD1. V trimming: 5 bases; J trimming: 4 bases; junction bases outside the gene matches: 1. The germline gives CDR1 MNHEY, CDR2 SMNVEV (reference sequence). The CDR3 consists of 14 residues. The CDR3 loop is CASSRDRGYNEQFF. Here the CDR3 DNA reads TGTGCCAGCAGTAGGGACAGGGGGTACAATGAGCAGTTCTTC.

The gene calls are TRBV4-1 and TRBJ2-5, with 9 bases that match TRBD2. Germline V gene data show CDR1 as MGHRA and CDR2 as YSYEKL. V lost 6 bases and J lost 4; bases outside the gene matches: 9. This CDR3 is 15 amino acids long. Here the CDR3 reads CASSRGGGGGETQYF. The DNA for the CDR3 is TGCGCCAGCAGTCGCGGCGGGGGGGGCGGAGAGACCCAGTACTTC.

The chain uses TRBV6-5 and TRBJ1-5; tentatively, D is TRBD1 (5 bases). CDR3 length: 14 amino acids. Trimming removed 1 base at V and 9 bases at J, with 13 bases between. Germline V CDR1 and CDR2: MNHEY, SVGAGI. This chain's CDR3 is CASSYFREGGPQHF. As DNA, the CDR3 is TGTGCCAGCAGTTACTTCAGGGAAGGAGGGCCCCAGCATTTT.

The chain joins TRBV6-5 to TRBJ1-2; possible D gene TRBD1, 6 bases. The germline V and J ends were trimmed by 5 bases and 9 bases, with 13 bases remaining between them. Germline CDR1 is MNHEY and CDR2 is SVGAGI. The CDR3 covers 12 residues. CDR3 nucleotide sequence: TGTGCCAGCAGTAAACAGGGTTTTAGCTACACCTTC. It yields the protein CASSKQGFSYTF.

This sequence joins TRBV5-6 and TRBJ2-5; 9 bases agree with TRBD1. The germline V gene has CDR1 SGHDT and CDR2 YYEEEE. CDR3 size: 15 residues. V lost 3 bases and J lost 3; bases outside the gene matches: 6. This chain's CDR3 is CASSSRDRVEETQYF. CDR3 DNA: TGTGCCAGCAGCTCCCGGGACAGGGTTGAAGAGACCCAGTACTTC.

This sequence joins TRBV5-1 and TRBJ2-7, with TRBD1 as a possible D gene (6 bases). V was clipped by 7 bases and J by 2 bases, with 16 bases between them. CDR1 is SGHRS and CDR2 is YFSETQ in the germline V gene. The CDR3 has 14 residues. CDR3 sequence (DNA): TGCGCCAGCCGAACTACAGGGCCCGCCTACGAGCAGTACTTC. This encodes CASRTTGPAYEQYF. Using reference TRBV5-1 and TRBJ2-7 for the parts outside the CDR3, the full variable domain is KAGVTQTPRYLIKTRGQQVTLSCSPISGHRSVSWYQQTPGQGLQFLFEYFSETQRNKGNFPGRFSGRQFSNSRSEMNVSTLELGDSALYLCASRTTGPAYEQYFGPGTRLTVT.

The J gene is TRBJ1-1, the V gene TRBV2, with TRBD1 as a possible D gene (6 bases). V shed 4 bases and J shed 8 bases, with 14 bases lying between them. Germline V gene data show CDR1 as SNHLY and CDR2 as FYNNEI. The CDR3 has 13 amino acids. The CDR3 bases are TGTGCCAGCAGTGTACCGGGACACCACGAAGCTTTCTTT. Amino acid sequence: CASSVPGHHEAFF.

The rearrangement links TRBV5-1 to TRBJ2-1, with 8 bases that match TRBD1. J lost 1 base, V lost 5 bases, and 2 bases had no gene match. The CDR3 contains 14 residues. Looked up from germline, CDR1 is SGHRS and CDR2 is YFSETQ. CDR3 sequence reads: CASRRQGSYNEQFF. For the CDR3, the DNA is TGCGCCAGCAGGAGACAGGGGTCCTACAATGAGCAGTTCTTC.

This clone showed up just once. The chain uses TRBV10-3 and TRBJ2-7; 8 bases match TRBD2. Trimming cost V 1 base and J 7 bases; bases outside gene matches: 15. CDR3 length equals 17 residues. Germline assignment: CDR1 ENHRY and CDR2 SYGVKD. CDR3 region: CAISEYVTSAERGEQYF. CDR3 nucleotides: TGTGCCATCAGTGAGTATGTGACTAGCGCCGAGCGGGGAGAGCAGTACTTC.

The chain combines TRBV28 with TRBJ2-7, with 7 bases matching TRBD1. Germline V gives CDR1 MDHEN, CDR2 SYDVKM. Trimming removed 3 bases from V and 5 bases from J; junction bases left unmatched: 13. The CDR3 has 16 residues. The CDR3 protein is CASSFPLQGMADEQYF. CDR3 DNA sequence: TGTGCCAGCAGTTTCCCTCTACAGGGGATGGCGGACGAGCAGTACTTC.

The chain uses TRBV28 and TRBJ2-3; 9 bases align to TRBD1. V was clipped by 5 bases and J by 5 bases; unmatched bases: 11. This CDR3 region has 16 residues. The germline V gene has CDR1 MDHEN and CDR2 SYDVKM. CDR3 sequence reads: CASSNNRGPSRDTQYF. CDR3 DNA sequence: TGTGCCAGCAGTAATAACAGGGGGCCTTCAAGAGATACGCAGTATTTT.

The chain uses TRBV29-1 and TRBJ1-1, with D possibly TRBD1 on 5 matching bases. Germline CDR1 SQVTM, CDR2 ANQGSEA. With 3 bases removed from V and 1 base from J, the gap between germline ends came to 9 bases. The CDR3 runs to 13 residues. CDR3 sequence (DNA): TGCAGCGTTGAGGGGCTGGGGAACACTGAAGCTTTCTTT. Its protein product is CSVEGLGNTEAFF.

The V call is TRBV27, the J call TRBJ1-6; D uncertain. Germline values: CDR1 MNHEY, CDR2 SMNVEV (reference sequence). V lost 7 bases, J lost 5 bases, and 18 bases lay in between. The CDR3 sequence is 16 residues long. The CDR3 sequence: CASTNPRTAHNSPLHF. CDR3 DNA sequence: TGTGCCAGCACCAACCCCAGGACGGCCCATAATTCACCCCTCCACTTT.

This clone was recorded only once. The chain joins TRBV18 to TRBJ1-2; TRBD1 might be the D (6 bases). The CDR3 is made up of 15 amino acids. V lost 2 bases, J lost 4 bases, and 14 bases lay in between. Germline assignment: CDR1 KGHSH and CDR2 LQKENI. The CDR3 region is CASSPGTQRVYGYTF. For the CDR3, the DNA is TGTGCCAGCTCACCAGGGACACAGCGAGTCTATGGCTACACCTTC. The variable domain in full, with the rest retrieved from reference TRBV18 and TRBJ1-2, is NAGVMQNPRHLVRRRGQEARLRCSPMKGHSHVYWYRQLPEEGLKFMVYLQKENIIDESGMPKERFSAEFPKEGPSILRIQQVVRGDSAAYFCASSPGTQRVYGYTFGSGTRLTVV.

The genes are TRBV15 and TRBJ1-2; D call uncertain. Germline V gives CDR1 LNHNV, CDR2 YYDKDF (reference sequence). V gave up 1 base and J gave up 8 bases, with 14 bases separating them. The CDR3 loop spans 14 amino acids. CDR3: CATSRGGSANGYTF. CDR3 DNA: TGTGCCACCAGCAGAGGAGGCAGCGCGAACGGCTACACCTTC.

Worth noting for this clone: Other DNA sequences of this sample code for an identical CDR3. The V gene is TRBV29-1, the J gene TRBJ2-5; TRBD2 is a possible D gene (6 bases). This CDR3 is built from 12 residues. V was pared by 3 bases and J by 6 bases, with 11 bases between. CDR1 SQVTM and CDR2 ANQGSEA come from the germline V gene. In DNA form, the CDR3 reads TGCAGCGTTGAGGAGGGAGGAAAGACCCAGTACTTC. Translating gives CSVEEGGKTQYF.

The chain is built from TRBV30 and TRBJ2-7; 13 nucleotides line up with TRBD2. The CDR3 has 17 residues. V lost 5 bases and J lost 12; bases outside the gene matches: 22. CDR1 GTSNPN and CDR2 SVGIG come from the germline V gene (reference sequence). DNA for the CDR3: TGTGCCTGGGGAAGACTAGCGGGAGGACCCAACTCCTACGATAGGTACTTC. Residues: CAWGRLAGGPNSYDRYF.

In nucleotides, the CDR3 is TGTGCCAGCAGCCGACAGGGCATTGACACTGAAGCTTTCTTT. This gives the protein CASSRQGIDTEAFF. V usage is TRBV6-1 and J usage is TRBJ1-1, with TRBD1 identical over 7 bases. CDR1 is MNHNS, CDR2 SASEGT, per germline. With V trimmed by 6 bases and J by 3 bases, 7 bases remained unmatched. The CDR3 has 14 amino acids.

The chain has TRBV7-9 and TRBJ2-5; 11 nucleotides align to TRBD2. CDR1 and CDR2 from the germline V gene are SEHNR and FQNEAQ (reference sequence). With V trimmed by 5 bases and J by 2 bases, 4 bases remained unmatched. The CDR3 length is 15 residues. CDR3 sequence: CASSEGLAEQETQYF. The CDR3 nucleotides are TGTGCCAGCAGCGAGGGACTAGCGGAACAAGAGACCCAGTACTTC.